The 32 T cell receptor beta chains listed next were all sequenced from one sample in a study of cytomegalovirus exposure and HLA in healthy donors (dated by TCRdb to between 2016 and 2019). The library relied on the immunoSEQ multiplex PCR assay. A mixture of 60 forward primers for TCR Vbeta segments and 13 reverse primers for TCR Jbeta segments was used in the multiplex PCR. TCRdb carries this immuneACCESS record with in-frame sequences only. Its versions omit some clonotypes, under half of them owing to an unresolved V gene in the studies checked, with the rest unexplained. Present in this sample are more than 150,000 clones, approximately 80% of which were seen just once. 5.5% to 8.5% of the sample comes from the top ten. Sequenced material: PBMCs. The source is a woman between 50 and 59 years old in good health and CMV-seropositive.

In nucleotides, the CDR3 is TGTGCTAGTGGCCCCACGACTCCCGCGGCAGATACGCAGTATTTT. This encodes CASGPTTPAADTQYF. The rearrangement uses TRBV12-5 and TRBJ2-3; D is ambiguous. Germline assignment: CDR1 LGHNT and CDR2 FRNRAP. The CDR3 is 15 amino acids. V was trimmed by 6 bases and J by 4 bases, leaving 17 bases between them.

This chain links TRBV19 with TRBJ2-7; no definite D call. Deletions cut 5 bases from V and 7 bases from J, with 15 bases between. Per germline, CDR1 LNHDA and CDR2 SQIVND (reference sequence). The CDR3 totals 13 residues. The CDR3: CASSHIPYREQYF. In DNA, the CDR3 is TGTGCCAGTAGTCATATCCCCTATAGAGAGCAGTACTTC.

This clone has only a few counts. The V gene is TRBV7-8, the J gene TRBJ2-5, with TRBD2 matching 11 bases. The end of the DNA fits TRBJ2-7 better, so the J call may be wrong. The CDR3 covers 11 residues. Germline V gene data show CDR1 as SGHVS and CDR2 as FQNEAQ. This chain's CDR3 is CASTSGGEQYF. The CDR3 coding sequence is TGTGCCAGTACTAGCGGGGGCGAGCAGTACTTC.

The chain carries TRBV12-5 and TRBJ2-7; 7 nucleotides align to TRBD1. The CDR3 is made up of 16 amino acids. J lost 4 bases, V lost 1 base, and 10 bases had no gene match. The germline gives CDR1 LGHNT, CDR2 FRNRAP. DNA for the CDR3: TGTGCTAGTGGTTTGGCCTTGGACAGGCGAGATTACGAGCAGTACTTC. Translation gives CASGLALDRRDYEQYF.

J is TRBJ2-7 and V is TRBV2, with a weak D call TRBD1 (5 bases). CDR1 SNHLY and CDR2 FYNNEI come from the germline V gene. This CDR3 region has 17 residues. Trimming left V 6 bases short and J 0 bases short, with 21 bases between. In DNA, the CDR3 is TGTGCCAGCAGAGAATTATTAACAGGTATAAGCTCCTACGAGCAGTACTTC. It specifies CASRELLTGISSYEQYF.

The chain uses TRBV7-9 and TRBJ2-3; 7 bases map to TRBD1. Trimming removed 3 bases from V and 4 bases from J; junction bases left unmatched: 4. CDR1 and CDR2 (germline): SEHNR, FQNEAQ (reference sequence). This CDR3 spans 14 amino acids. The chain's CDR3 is CASSFEGAADTQYF. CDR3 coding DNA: TGTGCCAGCAGCTTTGAGGGGGCCGCAGATACGCAGTATTTT. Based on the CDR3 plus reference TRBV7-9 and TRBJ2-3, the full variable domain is DTGVSQNPRHKITKRGQNVTFRCDPISEHNRLYWYRQTLGQGPEFLTYFQNEAQLEKSRLLSDRFSAERPKGSFSTLEIQRTEQGDSAMYLCASSFEGAADTQYFGPGTRLTVL.

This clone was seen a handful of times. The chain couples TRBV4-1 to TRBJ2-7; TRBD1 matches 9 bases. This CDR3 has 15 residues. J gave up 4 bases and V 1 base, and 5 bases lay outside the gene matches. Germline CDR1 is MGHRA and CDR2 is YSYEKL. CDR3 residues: CASSQAGTGTYEQYF. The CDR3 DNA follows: TGCGCCAGCAGCCAAGCCGGGACAGGGACGTACGAGCAGTACTTC.

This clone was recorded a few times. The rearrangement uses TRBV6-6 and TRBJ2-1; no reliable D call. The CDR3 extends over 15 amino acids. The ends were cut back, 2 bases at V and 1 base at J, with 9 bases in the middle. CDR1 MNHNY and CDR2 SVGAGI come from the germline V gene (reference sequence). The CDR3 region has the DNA TGTGCCAGCAGTTACACCCGGTTATCCTACAATGAGCAGTTCTTC. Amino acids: CASSYTRLSYNEQFF.

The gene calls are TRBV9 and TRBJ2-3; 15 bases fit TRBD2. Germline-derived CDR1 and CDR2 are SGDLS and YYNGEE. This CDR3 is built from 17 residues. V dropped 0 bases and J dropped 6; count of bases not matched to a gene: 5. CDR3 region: CASSVGTSGGAGDTQYF. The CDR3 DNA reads TGTGCCAGCAGCGTAGGGACTAGCGGGGGGGCGGGGGATACGCAGTATTTT.

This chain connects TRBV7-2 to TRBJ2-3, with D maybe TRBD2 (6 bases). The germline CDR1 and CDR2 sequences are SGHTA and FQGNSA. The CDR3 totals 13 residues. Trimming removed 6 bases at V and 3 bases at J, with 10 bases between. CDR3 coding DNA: TGTGCCAGCAGACCGGGAGCGACAGATACGCAGTATTTT. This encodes CASRPGATDTQYF.

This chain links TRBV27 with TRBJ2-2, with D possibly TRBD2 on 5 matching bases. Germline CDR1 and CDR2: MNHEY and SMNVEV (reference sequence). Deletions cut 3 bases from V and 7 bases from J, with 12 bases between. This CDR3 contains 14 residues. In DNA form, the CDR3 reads TGTGCCAGCAGTTTGAGTCTAGCCGGCGGGGAGCTGTTTTTT. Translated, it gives CASSLSLAGGELFF.

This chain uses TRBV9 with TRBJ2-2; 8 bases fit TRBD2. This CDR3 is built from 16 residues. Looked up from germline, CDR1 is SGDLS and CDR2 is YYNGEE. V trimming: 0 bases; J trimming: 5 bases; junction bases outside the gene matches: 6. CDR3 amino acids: CASSVGAGGMTGELFF. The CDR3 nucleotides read TGTGCCAGCAGCGTAGGGGCGGGGGGCATGACCGGGGAGCTGTTTTTT.

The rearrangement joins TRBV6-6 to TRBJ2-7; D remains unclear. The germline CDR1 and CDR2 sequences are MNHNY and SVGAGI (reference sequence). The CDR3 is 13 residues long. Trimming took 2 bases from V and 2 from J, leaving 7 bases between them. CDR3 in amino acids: CASSYAETYEQYF. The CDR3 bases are TGTGCCAGCAGTTACGCAGAAACCTACGAGCAGTACTTC.

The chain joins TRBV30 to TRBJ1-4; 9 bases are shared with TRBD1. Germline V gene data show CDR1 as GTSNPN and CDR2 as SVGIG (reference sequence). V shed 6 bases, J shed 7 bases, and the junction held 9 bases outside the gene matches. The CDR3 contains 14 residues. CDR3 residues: CACQSQGAGEKLFF. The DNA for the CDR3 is TGTGCCTGCCAGTCACAGGGGGCGGGTGAAAAACTGTTTTTT.

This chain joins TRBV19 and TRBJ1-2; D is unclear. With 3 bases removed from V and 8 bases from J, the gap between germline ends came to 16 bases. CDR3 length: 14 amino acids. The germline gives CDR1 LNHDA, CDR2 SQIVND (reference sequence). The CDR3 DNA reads TGTGCCAGTAGTATTGGTGGCAGTGTGCGGGGCTACACCTTC. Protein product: CASSIGGSVRGYTF.

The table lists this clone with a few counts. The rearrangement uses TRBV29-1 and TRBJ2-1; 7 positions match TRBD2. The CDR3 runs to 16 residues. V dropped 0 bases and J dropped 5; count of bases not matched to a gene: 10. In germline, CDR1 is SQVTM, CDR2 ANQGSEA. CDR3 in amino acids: CSVEDRSGGSDNEQFF. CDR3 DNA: TGCAGCGTTGAAGATCGTTCCGGGGGGAGCGACAATGAGCAGTTCTTC.

The CDR3 bases are TGTGCCAGCAGTGAATGGCAGGGAAACAATCAGCCCCAGCATTTT. Amino acid sequence: CASSEWQGNNQPQHF. The J gene is TRBJ1-5, the V gene TRBV6-1; possibly TRBD1 for D (5 bases). The CDR3 totals 15 residues. The germline V gene has CDR1 MNHNS and CDR2 SASEGT. V shed 2 bases and J shed 3 bases, with 11 bases lying between them.

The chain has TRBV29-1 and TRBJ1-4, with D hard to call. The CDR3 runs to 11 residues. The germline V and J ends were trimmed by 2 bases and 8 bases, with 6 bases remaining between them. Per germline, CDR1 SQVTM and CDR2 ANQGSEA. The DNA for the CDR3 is TGCAGCGTTGAACGGGAGGAAAAACTGTTTTTT. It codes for CSVEREEKLFF. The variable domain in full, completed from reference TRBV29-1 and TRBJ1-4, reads SAVISQKPSRDICQRGTSLTIQCQVDSQVTMMFWYRQQPGQSLTLIATANQGSEATYESGFVIDKFPISRPNLTFSTLTVSNMSPEDSSIYLCSVEREEKLFFGSGTQLSVL.

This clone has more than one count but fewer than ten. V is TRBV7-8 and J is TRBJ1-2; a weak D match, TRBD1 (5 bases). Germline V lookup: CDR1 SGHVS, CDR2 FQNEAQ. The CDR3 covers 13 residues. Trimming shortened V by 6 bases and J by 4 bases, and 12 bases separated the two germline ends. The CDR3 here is CASSPSGAYGYTF. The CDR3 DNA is TGTGCCAGCAGTCCTAGCGGGGCCTATGGCTACACCTTC.

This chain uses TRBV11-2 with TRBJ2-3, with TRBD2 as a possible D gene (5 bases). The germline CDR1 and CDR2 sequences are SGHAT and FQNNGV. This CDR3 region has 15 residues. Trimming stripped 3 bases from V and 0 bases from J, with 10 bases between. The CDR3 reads CASSFLGDSTDTQYF. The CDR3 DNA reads TGTGCCAGCAGCTTCCTCGGGGATAGCACAGATACGCAGTATTTT.

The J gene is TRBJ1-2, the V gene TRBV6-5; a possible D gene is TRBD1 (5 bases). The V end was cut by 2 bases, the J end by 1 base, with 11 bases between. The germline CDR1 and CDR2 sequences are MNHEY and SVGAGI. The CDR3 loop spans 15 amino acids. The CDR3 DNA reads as TGTGCCAGCAGTTACACATCCCAGGGTAACTATGGCTACACCTTC. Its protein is CASSYTSQGNYGYTF.

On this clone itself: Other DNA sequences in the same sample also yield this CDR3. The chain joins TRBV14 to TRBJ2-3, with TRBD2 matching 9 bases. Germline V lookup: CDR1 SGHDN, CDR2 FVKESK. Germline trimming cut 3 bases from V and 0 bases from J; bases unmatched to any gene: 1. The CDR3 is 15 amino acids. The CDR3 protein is CASSQRGGSTDTQYF. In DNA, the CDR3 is TGTGCCAGCAGCCAGCGGGGGGGAAGCACAGATACGCAGTATTTT.

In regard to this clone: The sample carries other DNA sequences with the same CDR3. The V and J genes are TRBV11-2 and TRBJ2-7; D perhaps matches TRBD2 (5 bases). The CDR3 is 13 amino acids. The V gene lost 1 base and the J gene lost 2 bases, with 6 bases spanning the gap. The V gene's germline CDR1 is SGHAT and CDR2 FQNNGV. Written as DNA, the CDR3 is TGTGCCAGCAGCTTAGCCGGGACCTACGAGCAGTACTTC. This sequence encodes CASSLAGTYEQYF.

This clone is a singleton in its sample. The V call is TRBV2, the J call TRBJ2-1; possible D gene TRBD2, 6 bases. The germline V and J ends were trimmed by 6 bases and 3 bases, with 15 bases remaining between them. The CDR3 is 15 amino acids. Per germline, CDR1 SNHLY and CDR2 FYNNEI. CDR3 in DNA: TGTGCCAGCAGGGGAGGCAGAGGTTTCTACAATGAGCAGTTCTTC. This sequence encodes CASRGGRGFYNEQFF.

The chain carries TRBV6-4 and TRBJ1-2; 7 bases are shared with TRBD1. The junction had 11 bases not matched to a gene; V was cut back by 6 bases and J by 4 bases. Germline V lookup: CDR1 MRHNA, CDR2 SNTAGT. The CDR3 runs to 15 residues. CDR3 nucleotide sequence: TGTGCCAGCAGCCCGACAGGGACGGCCATCTATGGCTACACCTTC. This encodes CASSPTGTAIYGYTF.

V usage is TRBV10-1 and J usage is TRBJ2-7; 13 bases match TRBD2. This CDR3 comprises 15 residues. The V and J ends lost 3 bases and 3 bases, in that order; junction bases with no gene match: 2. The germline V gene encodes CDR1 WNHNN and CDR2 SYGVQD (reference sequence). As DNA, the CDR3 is TGCGCCAGCAGTGACTGGACTAGCGGGGGCTACGAGCAGTACTTC. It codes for CASSDWTSGGYEQYF.

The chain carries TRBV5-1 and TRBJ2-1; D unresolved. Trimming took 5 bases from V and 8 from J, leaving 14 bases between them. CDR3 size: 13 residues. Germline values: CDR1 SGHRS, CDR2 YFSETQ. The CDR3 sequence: CASSKPGGDEQFF. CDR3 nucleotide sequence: TGCGCCAGCAGTAAACCTGGTGGAGATGAGCAGTTCTTC. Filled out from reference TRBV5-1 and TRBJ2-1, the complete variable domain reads KAGVTQTPRYLIKTRGQQVTLSCSPISGHRSVSWYQQTPGQGLQFLFEYFSETQRNKGNFPGRFSGRQFSNSRSEMNVSTLELGDSALYLCASSKPGGDEQFFGPGTRLTVL.

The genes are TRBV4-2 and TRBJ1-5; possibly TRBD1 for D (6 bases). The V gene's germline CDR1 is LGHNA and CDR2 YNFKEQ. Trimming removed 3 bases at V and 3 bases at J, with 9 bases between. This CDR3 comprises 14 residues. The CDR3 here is CASSQGGANQPQHF. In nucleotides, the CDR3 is TGTGCCAGCAGCCAGGGGGGGGCCAATCAGCCCCAGCATTTT.

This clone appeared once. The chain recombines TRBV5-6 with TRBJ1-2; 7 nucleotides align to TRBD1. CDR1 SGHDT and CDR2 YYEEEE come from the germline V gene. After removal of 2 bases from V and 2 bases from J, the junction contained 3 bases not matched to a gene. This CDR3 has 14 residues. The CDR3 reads CASSLLTGNYGYTF. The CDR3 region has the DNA TGTGCCAGCAGCTTACTGACAGGGAACTATGGCTACACCTTC.

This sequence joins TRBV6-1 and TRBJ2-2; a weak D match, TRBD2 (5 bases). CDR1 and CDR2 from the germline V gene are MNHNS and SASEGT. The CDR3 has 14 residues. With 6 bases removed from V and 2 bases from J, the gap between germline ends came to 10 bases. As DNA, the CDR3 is TGTGCCAGCAGGAATGACTACAACACCGGGGAGCTGTTTTTT. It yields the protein CASRNDYNTGELFF.

The CDR3: CASSPTRLAGSDTQYF. In DNA, the CDR3 is TGTGCCAGCTCACCGACTAGACTAGCGGGGTCAGATACGCAGTATTTT. The chain links TRBV18 to TRBJ2-3; 11 bases are a match to TRBD2. Germline trimming cut 3 bases from V and 4 bases from J; bases unmatched to any gene: 6. CDR1 KGHSH and CDR2 LQKENI come from the germline V gene. The CDR3 sequence is 16 residues long.

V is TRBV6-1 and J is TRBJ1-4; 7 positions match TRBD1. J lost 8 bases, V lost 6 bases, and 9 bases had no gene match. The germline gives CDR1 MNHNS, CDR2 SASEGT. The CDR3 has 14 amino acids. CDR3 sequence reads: CASRDSTGWEKLFF. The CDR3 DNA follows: TGTGCCAGCAGGGATTCGACAGGGTGGGAAAAACTGTTTTTT.